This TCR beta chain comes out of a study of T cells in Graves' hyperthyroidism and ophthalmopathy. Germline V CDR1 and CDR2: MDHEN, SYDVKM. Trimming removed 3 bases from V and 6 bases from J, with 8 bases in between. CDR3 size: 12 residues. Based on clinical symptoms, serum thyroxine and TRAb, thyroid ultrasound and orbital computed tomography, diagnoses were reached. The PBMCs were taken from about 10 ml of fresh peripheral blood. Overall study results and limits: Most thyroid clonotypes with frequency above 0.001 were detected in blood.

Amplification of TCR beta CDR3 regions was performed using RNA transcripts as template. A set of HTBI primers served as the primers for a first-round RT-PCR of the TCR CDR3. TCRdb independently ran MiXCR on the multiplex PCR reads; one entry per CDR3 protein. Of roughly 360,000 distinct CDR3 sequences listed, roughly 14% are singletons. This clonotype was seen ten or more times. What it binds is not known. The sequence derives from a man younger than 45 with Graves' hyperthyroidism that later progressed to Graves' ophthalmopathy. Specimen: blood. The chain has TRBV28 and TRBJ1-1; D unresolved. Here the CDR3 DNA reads TGTGCCAGCAGTTTCGGGGTAGCTGAAGCTTTCTTT. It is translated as CASSFGVAEAFF.